This record concerns one T cell receptor beta chain sequence. Its cognate antigen is unknown. This CDR3 is built from 15 residues. Looked up from germline, CDR1 is MNHEY and CDR2 is SMNVEV (reference sequence). J gave up 7 bases and V 1 base, and 7 bases lay outside the gene matches. From the RT-PCR reads, TCRdb called clonotypes with MiXCR, one entry per CDR3 protein. The sample contains about 200 distinct CDR3 sequences, 75% to 90% of which appear only once. This entry is derived from a study of yellow fever vaccine responses in identical twins. Whole-study results and caveats: Twins' vaccine T cell responses were reported to seem partly convergent and partly personalized.

This chain uses TRBV27 with TRBJ1-5, with 7 nucleotides matching TRBD1. This TCR was recovered from a female donor who received the yellow fever vaccine. The material sequenced was T cells from blood (PBMCs), unsorted or a sorted subset (not recorded which), taken before or after yellow fever vaccination (not recorded which). The CDR3 region is CASSLWRGREQPQHF. CDR3 DNA: TGTGCCAGCAGTTTATGGAGGGGGCGAGAGCAGCCCCAGCATTTT.